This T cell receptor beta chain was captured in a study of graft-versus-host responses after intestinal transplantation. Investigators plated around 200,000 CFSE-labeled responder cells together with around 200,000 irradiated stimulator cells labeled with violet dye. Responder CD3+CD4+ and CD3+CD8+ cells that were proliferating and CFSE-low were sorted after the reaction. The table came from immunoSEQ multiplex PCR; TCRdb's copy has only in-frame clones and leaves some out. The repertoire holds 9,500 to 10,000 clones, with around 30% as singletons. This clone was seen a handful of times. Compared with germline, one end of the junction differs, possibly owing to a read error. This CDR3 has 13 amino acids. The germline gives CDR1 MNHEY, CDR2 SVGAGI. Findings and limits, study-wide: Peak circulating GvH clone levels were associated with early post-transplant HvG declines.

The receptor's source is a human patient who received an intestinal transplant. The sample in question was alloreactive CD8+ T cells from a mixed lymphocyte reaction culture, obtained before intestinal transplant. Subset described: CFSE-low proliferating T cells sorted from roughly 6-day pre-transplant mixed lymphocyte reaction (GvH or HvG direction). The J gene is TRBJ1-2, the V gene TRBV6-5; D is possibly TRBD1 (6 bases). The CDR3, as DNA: TGTGCCAGCAGCTACTACAGGGAATCGGGCTACACCTTC. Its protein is CASSYYRESGYTF.